A selection of T cell receptor beta chains follows, all from one sample in a study of shared clonotypes between healthy human individuals. TCRdb keeps only in-frame clones here, not all; method: immunoSEQ multiplex PCR. Of some 2 million clones listed, about 95% are singletons. Sequenced input: naive CD8+ T cells sorted from blood. The receptors were gathered from a man aged 18 to 29 in good health. Each CDR3 is given with its conserved first and last residue. The order of the fields is D gene, J gene, clone size, V gene, CDR3 DNA, CDR3 protein. The D gene is left open where the match is weak. Size is stated for part of the rows, as once, few or many counts, or as a class when the clone is expanded.

>TRBD2|TRBJ2-1|-|TRBV13
TGTGCCAGCAGCCCACTAAGCGGGGGCCCTTCCTACAATGAGCAGTTCTTC
CASSPLSGGPSYNEQFF
>-|TRBJ2-3|-|TRBV28
TGTGCCAGCAGTTCCGCAGATACGCAGTATTTT
CASSSADTQYF
>TRBD2|TRBJ2-3|-|TRBV30
TGTGCCTGGAGTGTCTTTAGCGGGGGCACAGATACGCAGTATTTT
CAWSVFSGGTDTQYF
>-|TRBJ2-7|-|TRBV4-3
TGCGCCAGCAGCCAGCGACTAGGGGCGGGCTACGAGCAGTACTTC
CASSQRLGAGYEQYF
>TRBD2|TRBJ2-1|-|TRBV6-1
TGTGCCAGCAGTGATCCAGCGGGGGGGCAGGCTGAGCAGTTCTTC
CASSDPAGGQAEQFF
>TRBD2|TRBJ2-4|-|TRBV4-3
TGCGCCAGCAGCCAAGATGCTAGCGGGGTAACCAAAAACATTCAGTACTTC
CASSQDASGVTKNIQYF
>-|TRBJ2-2|once|TRBV11-3
TGTGCCAGCAGCCCTGGTGTGGGGTCCGGGGAGCTGTTTTTT
CASSPGVGSGELFF
>TRBD2|TRBJ2-3|-|TRBV18
TGTGCCAGCTCACCAGTAGCGGGGTCACAGGGCACAGATACGCAGTATTTT
CASSPVAGSQGTDTQYF
>-|TRBJ1-1|once|TRBV4-1
TGCGCCAGCAGCCAAAAGCTTGCGGTCTCCACTGAAGCTTTCTTT
CASSQKLAVSTEAFF
>-|TRBJ2-3|-|TRBV9
TGTGCCAGCAGCTCCGGGTCAGATACGCAGTATTTT
CASSSGSDTQYF
>-|TRBJ2-1|-|TRBV7-9
TGTGCCAGCAGCTCTACAGGGCATGAGCAGTTCTTC
CASSSTGHEQFF
>-|TRBJ1-4|once|TRBV19
TGTGCCAGTAGTATGGCTGGAGGGAGGGAAAAACTGTTTTTT
CASSMAGGREKLFF
>TRBD2|TRBJ2-5|once|TRBV5-6
TGTGCCAGCAGCCCGGAGGCTAGCGGGGAAGAGACCCAGTACTTC
CASSPEASGEETQYF
>TRBD2|TRBJ2-2|-|TRBV19
TGTGCCAGCCATTCTAGCGGGAGTAGTACCGGGGAGCTGTTTTTT
CASHSSGSSTGELFF
>-|TRBJ2-3|-|TRBV7-8
TGTGCCAGCAGCTTAGGACGGACTGATACGCAGTATTTT
CASSLGRTDTQYF
>TRBD1|TRBJ2-7|-|TRBV4-3
TGCGCCAGCAGCCAAGATTATAGGACAGGGGGTTTCGAGCAGTACTTC
CASSQDYRTGGFEQYF
>TRBD2|TRBJ2-3|-|TRBV27
TGTGCCAGCAGTCCACTAGCGGGAGGTAATTCAGATACGCAGTATTTT
CASSPLAGGNSDTQYF
>-|TRBJ1-2|-|TRBV6-6
TGTGCCAGCAGTTTTGGTTATGGCTACACCTTC
CASSFGYGYTF
>-|TRBJ2-3|-|TRBV5-6
TGTGCCAGCAGCCTGAAATGGGGCACAGATACGCAGTATTTT
CASSLKWGTDTQYF
>-|TRBJ1-3|-|TRBV6-1
TGTGCCAGCAGTGAAGCGCAGGGGCGATATTCTGGAAACACCATATATTTT
CASSEAQGRYSGNTIYF
>TRBD2|TRBJ2-5|-|TRBV25-1
TGTGCCAGTACTGGGACTAGCGGAGAACAAGAGACCCAGTACTTC
CASTGTSGEQETQYF